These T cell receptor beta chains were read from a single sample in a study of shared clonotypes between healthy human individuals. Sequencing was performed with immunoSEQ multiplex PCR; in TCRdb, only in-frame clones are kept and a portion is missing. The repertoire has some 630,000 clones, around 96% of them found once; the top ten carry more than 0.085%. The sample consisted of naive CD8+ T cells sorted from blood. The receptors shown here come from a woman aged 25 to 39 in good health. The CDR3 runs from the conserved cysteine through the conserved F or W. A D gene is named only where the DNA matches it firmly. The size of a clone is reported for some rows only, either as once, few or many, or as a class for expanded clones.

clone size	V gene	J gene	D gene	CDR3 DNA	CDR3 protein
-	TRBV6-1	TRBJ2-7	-	TGTGCCAGCAGTGAAGCGTGGGGAGTCTCCCACGAGCAGTACTTC	CASSEAWGVSHEQYF
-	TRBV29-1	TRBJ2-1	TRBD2	TGCAGCGTCCACATAGCGGGAGATGAGCAGTTCTTC	CSVHIAGDEQFF
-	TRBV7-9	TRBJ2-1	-	TGTGCCAGCAGTCCTGACAGAGGTTACAATGAGCAGTTCTTC	CASSPDRGYNEQFF
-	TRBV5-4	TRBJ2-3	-	TGTGCCAGCAGCTTGTCTAGAGGGCCAGATACGCAGTATTTT	CASSLSRGPDTQYF
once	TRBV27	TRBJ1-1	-	TGTGCCAGCAGTTTAGGGGGACATACTGAAGCTTTCTTT	CASSLGGHTEAFF
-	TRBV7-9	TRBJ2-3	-	TGTGCCAGCAGCTTCCCGACCGGGAGCACAGATACGCAGTATTTT	CASSFPTGSTDTQYF
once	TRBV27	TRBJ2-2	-	TGTGCCAGCAGTCTGACAGCGTATCACACCGGGGAGCTGTTTTTT	CASSLTAYHTGELFF
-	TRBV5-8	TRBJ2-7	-	TGTGCCAGCAGCTTGGGAACAGGGATGCCCCACTACGAGCAGTACTTC	CASSLGTGMPHYEQYF
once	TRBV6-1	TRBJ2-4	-	TGTGCCAGCATTGGGGACTCTACTAACATTCAGTACTTC	CASIGDSTNIQYF
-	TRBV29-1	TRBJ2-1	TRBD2	TGCAGCGCCCAAACGCGGGAGGATGAGCAGTTCTTC	CSAQTREDEQFF
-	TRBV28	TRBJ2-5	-	TGTGCCAGCAGCCCAGGGGTAGAGATGGAAGAGACCCAGTACTTC	CASSPGVEMEETQYF
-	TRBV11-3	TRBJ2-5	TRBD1	TGTGCCAGCAGCCCCGGGACAGGGGGCTCGGAGACCCAGTACTTC	CASSPGTGGSETQYF
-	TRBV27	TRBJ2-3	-	TGTGCCAGCAGTCCGTATACCTTGAGCACAGATACGCAGTATTTT	CASSPYTLSTDTQYF
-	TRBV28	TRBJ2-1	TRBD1	TGTGCCAGCAGCTCGACAGGGGACGAGCAGTTCTTC	CASSSTGDEQFF
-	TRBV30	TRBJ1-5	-	TGTGCCTGGAGTAGTCAGGGAGATCAGCCCCAGCATTTT	CAWSSQGDQPQHF
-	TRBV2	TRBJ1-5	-	TGTGCCAGCAGTGAAGTCGGGGTTAGCAATCAGCCCCAGCATTTT	CASSEVGVSNQPQHF
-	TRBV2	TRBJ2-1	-	TGTGCCAGCAGTGACGGTCTTGGGCCTAAGGAATACAATGAGCAGTTCTTC	CASSDGLGPKEYNEQFF
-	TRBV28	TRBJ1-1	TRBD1	TGTGCCATCAAGGACAGGGGGGGACCGGAAGCTTTCTTT	CAIKDRGGPEAFF
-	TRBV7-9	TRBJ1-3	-	TGTGCCACTCACAGAGGAAACACCATATATTTT	CATHRGNTIYF
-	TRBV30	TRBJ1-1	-	TGTGCCTGGAGTAAAGGGGACGTCGTTAACACTGAAGCTTTCTTT	CAWSKGDVVNTEAFF
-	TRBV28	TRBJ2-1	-	TGTGCCAGCAGTTTAAGGGGCTTCAACAATGAGCAGTTCTTC	CASSLRGFNNEQFF
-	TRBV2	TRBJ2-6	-	TGTGCCATCGGAATCTGGGAAAGGACAGACCTTAGCTCTGGGGCCAACGTCCTGACTTTC	CAIGIWERTDLSSGANVLTF
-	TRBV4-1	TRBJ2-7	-	TGCGCCAGCAGCCAGTCGCCGGGACCCGGGGCCTACGAGCAGTACTTC	CASSQSPGPGAYEQYF
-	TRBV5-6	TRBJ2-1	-	TGTGCCAGCAGCCCTATCCTAGGCTCCTACAATGAGCAGTTCTTC	CASSPILGSYNEQFF
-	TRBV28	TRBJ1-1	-	TGTGCCAGCAGTTCCTCGAACACTGAAGCTTTCTTT	CASSSSNTEAFF
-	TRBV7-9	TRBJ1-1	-	TGTGCCAGCAGCCAGGAATCTTACACTGAAGCTTTCTTT	CASSQESYTEAFF
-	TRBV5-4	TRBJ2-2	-	TGTGCCAGCATGGAGGGACCCGGGGAGCTGTTTTTT	CASMEGPGELFF
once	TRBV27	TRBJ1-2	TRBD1	TGTGCCAGCAGGGACAGGGGCCTGGGGTTAACCTTC	CASRDRGLGLTF
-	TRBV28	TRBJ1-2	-	TGTGCCAGCAGTTTACGGTCAGCTAACTATGGCTACACCTTC	CASSLRSANYGYTF
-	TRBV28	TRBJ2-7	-	TGTGCCAGCAGTTATGGGCCGGACAGCTACGAGCAGTACTTC	CASSYGPDSYEQYF
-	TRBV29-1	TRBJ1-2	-	TGCAGCGTTGAAGGTGAGGTGCCAGGGATAGGTGGCTACACCTTC	CSVEGEVPGIGGYTF
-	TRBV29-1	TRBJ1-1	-	TGCAGCGTTTTTGGGTCTTACACTGAAGCTTTCTTT	CSVFGSYTEAFF
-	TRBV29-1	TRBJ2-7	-	TGCAGCGTTATGACAGTACATTCCTACGAGCAGTACTTC	CSVMTVHSYEQYF
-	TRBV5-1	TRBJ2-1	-	TGCGCCAGCAGCTTGTCAGGGTTGCACAATGAGCAGTTCTTC	CASSLSGLHNEQFF
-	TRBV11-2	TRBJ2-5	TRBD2	TGTGCCAGCAGCTTACTTGGTAGCGGGGACCAAGAGACCCAGTACTTC	CASSLLGSGDQETQYF
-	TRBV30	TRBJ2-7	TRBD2	TGTGCCTGGAGGGGGGGACTAGCGTACGAGCAGTACTTC	CAWRGGLAYEQYF
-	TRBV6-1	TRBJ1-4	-	TGTGCCAGCAGTGATTGGACGCGGGGAAAACTGTTTTTT	CASSDWTRGKLFF
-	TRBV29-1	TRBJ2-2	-	TGCAGCGTTACACACGCCGGCGGGGAGCTGTTTTTT	CSVTHAGGELFF